This record concerns one T cell receptor (beta chain) sequence. This sample was included in a study of blood T cell repertoires in COVID-19. Across the whole study: Sample material is recorded as cDNA or gDNA derived from T cells, B-cell-depleted T cells, or PBMCs.

Profiled with immunoSEQ multiplex PCR; TCRdb holds only in-frame clones, not every one. The table lists about 220,000 clones, approximately 81% of them singletons. The CDR3 is 14 residues long. Unmatched junction bases numbered 9, after V lost 6 bases and J lost 8 bases. Germline CDR1 is MNHEY and CDR2 is SVGAGI. This clonotype was sampled from a woman older than 75 with acute or convalescent COVID-19. Sequenced: peripheral blood. The chain links TRBV6-5 to TRBJ1-2; 10 bases are a match to TRBD1. CDR3 coding DNA: TGTGCCAGCAGAAACCCGGGACAGGGGAAGGGCTACACCTTC. Translation: CASRNPGQGKGYTF.